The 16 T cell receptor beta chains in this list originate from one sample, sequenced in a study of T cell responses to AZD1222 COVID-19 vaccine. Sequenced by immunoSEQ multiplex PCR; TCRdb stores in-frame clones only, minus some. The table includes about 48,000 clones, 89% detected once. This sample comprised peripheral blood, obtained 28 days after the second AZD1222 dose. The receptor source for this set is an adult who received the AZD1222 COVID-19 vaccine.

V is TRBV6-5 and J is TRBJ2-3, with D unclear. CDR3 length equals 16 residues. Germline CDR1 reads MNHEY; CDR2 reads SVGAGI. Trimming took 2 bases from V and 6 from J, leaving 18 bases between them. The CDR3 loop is CASSYIRAFPLDTQYF. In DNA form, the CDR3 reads TGTGCCAGCAGTTACATCCGGGCCTTCCCACTGGATACGCAGTATTTT.

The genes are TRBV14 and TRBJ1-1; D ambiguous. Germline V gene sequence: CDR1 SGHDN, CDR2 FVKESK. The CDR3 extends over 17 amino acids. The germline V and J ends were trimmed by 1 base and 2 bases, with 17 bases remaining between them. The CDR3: CASSQGAVSWANTEAFF. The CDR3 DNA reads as TGTGCCAGCAGCCAAGGAGCAGTCAGCTGGGCTAACACTGAAGCTTTCTTT.

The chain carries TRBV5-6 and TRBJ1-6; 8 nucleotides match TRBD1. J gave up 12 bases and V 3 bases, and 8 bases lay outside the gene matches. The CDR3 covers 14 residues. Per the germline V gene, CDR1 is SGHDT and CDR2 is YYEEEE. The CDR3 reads CASSSRDRWGPLHF. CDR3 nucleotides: TGTGCCAGCAGCTCCCGGGACAGGTGGGGACCCCTCCACTTT.

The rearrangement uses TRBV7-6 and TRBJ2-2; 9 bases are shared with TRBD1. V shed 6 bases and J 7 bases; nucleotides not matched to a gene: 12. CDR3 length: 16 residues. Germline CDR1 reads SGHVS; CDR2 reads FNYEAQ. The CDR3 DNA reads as TGTGCCAGCAGTCCCGTGAGTGGGACAGGGCTCGGGGAGCTGTTTTTT. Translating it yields CASSPVSGTGLGELFF.

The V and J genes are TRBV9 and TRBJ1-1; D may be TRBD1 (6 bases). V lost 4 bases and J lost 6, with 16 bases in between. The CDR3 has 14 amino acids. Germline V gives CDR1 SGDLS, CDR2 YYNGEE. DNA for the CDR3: TGTGCCAGCAGCCCCCGAGGGGGGCGGCCTGAAGCTTTCTTT. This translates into CASSPRGGRPEAFF.

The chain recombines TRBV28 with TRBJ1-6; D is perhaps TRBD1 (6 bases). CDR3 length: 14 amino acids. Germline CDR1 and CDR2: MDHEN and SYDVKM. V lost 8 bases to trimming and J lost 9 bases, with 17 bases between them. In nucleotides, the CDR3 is TGTGCCAGCGGGGGCGGGAGAAGCGGTTCACCCCTCCACTTT. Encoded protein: CASGGGRSGSPLHF. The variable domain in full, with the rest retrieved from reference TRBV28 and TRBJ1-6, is DVKVTQSSRYLVKRTGEKVFLECVQDMDHENMFWYRQDPGLGLRLIYFSYDVKMKEKGDIPEGYSVSREKKERFSLILESASTNQTSMYLCASGGGRSGSPLHFGNGTRLTVT.

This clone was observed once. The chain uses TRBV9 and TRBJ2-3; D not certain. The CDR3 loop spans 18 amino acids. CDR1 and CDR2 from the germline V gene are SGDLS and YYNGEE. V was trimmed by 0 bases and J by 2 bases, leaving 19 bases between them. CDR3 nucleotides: TGTGCCAGCAGCGTAGACCCCCTCAGATCAAAGGACACAGATACGCAGTATTTT. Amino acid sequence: CASSVDPLRSKDTDTQYF.

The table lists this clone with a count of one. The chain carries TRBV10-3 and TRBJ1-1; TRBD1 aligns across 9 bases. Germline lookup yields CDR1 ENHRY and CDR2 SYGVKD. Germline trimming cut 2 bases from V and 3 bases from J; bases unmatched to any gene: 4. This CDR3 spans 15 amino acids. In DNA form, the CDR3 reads TGTGCCATCAGTGAGCCCCGACAGGGGGACACTGAAGCTTTCTTT. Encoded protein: CAISEPRQGDTEAFF.

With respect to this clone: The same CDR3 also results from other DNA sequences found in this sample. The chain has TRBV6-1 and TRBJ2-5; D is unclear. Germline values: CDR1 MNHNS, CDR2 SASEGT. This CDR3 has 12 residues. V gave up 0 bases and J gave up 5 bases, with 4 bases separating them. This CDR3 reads CASSEAGETQYF. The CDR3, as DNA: TGTGCCAGCAGTGAAGCTGGTGAGACCCAGTACTTC.

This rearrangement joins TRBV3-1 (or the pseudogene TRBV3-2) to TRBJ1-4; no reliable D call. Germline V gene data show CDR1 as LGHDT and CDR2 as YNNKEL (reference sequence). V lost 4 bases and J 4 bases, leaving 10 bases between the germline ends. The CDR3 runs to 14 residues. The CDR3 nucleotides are TGTGCCAGCAGCCTGGTTCCAGGTAATGAAAAACTGTTTTTT. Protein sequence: CASSLVPGNEKLFF.

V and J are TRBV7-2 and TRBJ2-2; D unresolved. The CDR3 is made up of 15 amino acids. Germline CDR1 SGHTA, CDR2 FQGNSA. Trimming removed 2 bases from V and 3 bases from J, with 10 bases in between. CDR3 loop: CASSLFRPDTGELFF. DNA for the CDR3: TGTGCCAGCAGCTTATTTCGACCAGACACCGGGGAGCTGTTTTTT. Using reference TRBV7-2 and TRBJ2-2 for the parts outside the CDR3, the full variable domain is GAGVSQSPSNKVTEKGKDVELRCDPISGHTALYWYRQSLGQGLEFLIYFQGNSAPDKSGLPSDRFSAERTGGSVSTLTIQRTQQEDSAVYLCASSLFRPDTGELFFGEGSRLTVL.

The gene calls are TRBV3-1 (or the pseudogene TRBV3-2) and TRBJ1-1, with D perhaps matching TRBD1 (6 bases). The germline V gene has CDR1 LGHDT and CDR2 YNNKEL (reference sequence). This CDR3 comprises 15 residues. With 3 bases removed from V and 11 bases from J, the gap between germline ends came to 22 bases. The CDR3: CASSHAGGRLSGAFF. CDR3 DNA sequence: TGTGCCAGCAGCCATGCTGGGGGGCGCTTGAGCGGTGCTTTCTTT.

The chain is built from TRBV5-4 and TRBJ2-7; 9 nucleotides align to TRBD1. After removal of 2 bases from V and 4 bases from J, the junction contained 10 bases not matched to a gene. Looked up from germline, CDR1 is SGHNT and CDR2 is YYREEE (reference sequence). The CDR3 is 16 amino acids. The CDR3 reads CASSLPPGQGFYEQYF. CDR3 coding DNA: TGTGCCAGCAGCTTACCTCCGGGACAGGGCTTTTACGAGCAGTACTTC.

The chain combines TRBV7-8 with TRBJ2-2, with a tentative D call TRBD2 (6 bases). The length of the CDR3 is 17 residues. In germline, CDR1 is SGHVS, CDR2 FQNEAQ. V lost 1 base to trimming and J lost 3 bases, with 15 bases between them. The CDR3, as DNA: TGTGCCAGCAGCTTAGGGAGGGAGGCCCCCGACACCGGGGAGCTGTTTTTT. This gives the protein CASSLGREAPDTGELFF.

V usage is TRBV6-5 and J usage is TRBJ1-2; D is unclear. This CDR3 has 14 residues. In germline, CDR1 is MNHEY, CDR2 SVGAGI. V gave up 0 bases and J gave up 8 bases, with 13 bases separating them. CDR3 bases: TGTGCCAGCAGTTACTCAAGAAGCCCAAGGGGCTACACCTTC. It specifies CASSYSRSPRGYTF.

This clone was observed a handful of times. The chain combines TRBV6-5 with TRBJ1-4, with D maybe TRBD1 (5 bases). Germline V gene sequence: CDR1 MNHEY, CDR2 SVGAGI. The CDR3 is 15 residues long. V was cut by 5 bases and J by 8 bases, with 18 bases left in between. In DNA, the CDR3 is TGTGCCAGCAGTCCCTCCGTGGGGGTACCGGAAAAACTGTTTTTT. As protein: CASSPSVGVPEKLFF.